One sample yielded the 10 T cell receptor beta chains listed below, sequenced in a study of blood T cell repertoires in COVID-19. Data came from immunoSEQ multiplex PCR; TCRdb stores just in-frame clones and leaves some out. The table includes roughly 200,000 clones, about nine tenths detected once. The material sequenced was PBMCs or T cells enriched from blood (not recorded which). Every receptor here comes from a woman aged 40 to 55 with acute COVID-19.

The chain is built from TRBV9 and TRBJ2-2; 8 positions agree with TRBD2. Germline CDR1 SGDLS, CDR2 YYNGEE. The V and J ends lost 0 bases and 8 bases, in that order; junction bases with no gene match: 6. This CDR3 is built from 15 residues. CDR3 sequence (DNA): TGTGCCAGCAGCGTAGCGGGGGGGCTAAGTGGGGAGCTGTTTTTT. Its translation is CASSVAGGLSGELFF.

CDR3 sequence (DNA): TGTGCCAGCAGGGAGGACAGCGCTAACTATGGCTACACCTTC. As protein: CASREDSANYGYTF. The chain is built from TRBV2 and TRBJ1-2, with D tentatively TRBD1 (6 bases). The CDR3 spans 14 residues. The germline gives CDR1 SNHLY, CDR2 FYNNEI. V lost 6 bases and J 0 bases, leaving 11 bases between the germline ends.

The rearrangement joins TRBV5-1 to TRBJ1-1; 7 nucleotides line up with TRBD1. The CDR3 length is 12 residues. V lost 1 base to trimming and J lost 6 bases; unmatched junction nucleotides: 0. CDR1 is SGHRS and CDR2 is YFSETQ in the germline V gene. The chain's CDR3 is CASSLTGAEAFF. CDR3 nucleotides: TGCGCCAGCAGCTTGACAGGGGCTGAAGCTTTCTTT.

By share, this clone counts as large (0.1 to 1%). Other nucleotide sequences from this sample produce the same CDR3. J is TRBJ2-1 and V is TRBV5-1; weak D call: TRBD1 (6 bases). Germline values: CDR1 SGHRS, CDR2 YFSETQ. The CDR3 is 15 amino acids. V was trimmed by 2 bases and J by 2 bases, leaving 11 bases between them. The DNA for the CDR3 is TGCGCCAGCAGCTTACAGGGTAACACCTACAATGAGCAGTTCTTC. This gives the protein CASSLQGNTYNEQFF. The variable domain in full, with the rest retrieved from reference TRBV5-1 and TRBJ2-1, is KAGVTQTPRYLIKTRGQQVTLSCSPISGHRSVSWYQQTPGQGLQFLFEYFSETQRNKGNFPGRFSGRQFSNSRSEMNVSTLELGDSALYLCASSLQGNTYNEQFFGPGTRLTVL.

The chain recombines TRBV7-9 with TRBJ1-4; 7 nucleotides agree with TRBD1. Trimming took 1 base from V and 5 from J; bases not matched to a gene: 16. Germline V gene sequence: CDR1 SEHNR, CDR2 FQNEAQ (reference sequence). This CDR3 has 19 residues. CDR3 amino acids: CASSLVWGSYGTENEKLFF. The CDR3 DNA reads TGTGCCAGCAGCTTAGTCTGGGGATCTTACGGGACAGAAAATGAAAAACTGTTTTTT.

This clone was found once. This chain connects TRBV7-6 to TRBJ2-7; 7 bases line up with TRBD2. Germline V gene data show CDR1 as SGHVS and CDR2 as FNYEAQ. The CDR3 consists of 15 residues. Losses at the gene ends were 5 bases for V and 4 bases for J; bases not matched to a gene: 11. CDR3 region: CASSPEVGGSYEQYF. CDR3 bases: TGTGCCAGCAGCCCCGAGGTCGGGGGGTCATACGAGCAGTACTTC.

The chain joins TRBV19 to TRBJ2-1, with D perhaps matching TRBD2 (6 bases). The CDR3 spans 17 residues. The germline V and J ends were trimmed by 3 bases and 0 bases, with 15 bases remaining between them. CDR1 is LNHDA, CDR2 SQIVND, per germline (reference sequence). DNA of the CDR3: TGTGCCAGTAGTATCTTAGTCCGGGGGTCCTCCTACAATGAGCAGTTCTTC. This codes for CASSILVRGSSYNEQFF.

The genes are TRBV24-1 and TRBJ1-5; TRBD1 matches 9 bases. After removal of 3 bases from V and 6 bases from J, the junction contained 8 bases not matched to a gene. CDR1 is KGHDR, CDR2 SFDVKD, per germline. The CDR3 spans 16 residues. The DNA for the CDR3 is TGTGCCACCAGTGATCCAATAACAGGGGGCGGTCAGCCCCAGCATTTT. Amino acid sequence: CATSDPITGGGQPQHF.

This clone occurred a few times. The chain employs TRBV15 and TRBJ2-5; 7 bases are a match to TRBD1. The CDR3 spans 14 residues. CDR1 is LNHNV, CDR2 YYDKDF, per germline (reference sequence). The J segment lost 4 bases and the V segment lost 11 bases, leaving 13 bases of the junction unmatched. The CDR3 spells CAALYDRVRETQYF. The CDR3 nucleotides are TGTGCCGCACTATACGACAGGGTTAGAGAGACCCAGTACTTC.

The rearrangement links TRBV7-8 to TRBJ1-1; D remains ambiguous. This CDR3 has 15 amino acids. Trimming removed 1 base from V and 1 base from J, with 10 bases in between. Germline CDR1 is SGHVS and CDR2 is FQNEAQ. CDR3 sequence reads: CASSLVVHQNTEAFF. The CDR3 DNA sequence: TGTGCCAGCAGCTTAGTTGTACACCAGAACACTGAAGCTTTCTTT.